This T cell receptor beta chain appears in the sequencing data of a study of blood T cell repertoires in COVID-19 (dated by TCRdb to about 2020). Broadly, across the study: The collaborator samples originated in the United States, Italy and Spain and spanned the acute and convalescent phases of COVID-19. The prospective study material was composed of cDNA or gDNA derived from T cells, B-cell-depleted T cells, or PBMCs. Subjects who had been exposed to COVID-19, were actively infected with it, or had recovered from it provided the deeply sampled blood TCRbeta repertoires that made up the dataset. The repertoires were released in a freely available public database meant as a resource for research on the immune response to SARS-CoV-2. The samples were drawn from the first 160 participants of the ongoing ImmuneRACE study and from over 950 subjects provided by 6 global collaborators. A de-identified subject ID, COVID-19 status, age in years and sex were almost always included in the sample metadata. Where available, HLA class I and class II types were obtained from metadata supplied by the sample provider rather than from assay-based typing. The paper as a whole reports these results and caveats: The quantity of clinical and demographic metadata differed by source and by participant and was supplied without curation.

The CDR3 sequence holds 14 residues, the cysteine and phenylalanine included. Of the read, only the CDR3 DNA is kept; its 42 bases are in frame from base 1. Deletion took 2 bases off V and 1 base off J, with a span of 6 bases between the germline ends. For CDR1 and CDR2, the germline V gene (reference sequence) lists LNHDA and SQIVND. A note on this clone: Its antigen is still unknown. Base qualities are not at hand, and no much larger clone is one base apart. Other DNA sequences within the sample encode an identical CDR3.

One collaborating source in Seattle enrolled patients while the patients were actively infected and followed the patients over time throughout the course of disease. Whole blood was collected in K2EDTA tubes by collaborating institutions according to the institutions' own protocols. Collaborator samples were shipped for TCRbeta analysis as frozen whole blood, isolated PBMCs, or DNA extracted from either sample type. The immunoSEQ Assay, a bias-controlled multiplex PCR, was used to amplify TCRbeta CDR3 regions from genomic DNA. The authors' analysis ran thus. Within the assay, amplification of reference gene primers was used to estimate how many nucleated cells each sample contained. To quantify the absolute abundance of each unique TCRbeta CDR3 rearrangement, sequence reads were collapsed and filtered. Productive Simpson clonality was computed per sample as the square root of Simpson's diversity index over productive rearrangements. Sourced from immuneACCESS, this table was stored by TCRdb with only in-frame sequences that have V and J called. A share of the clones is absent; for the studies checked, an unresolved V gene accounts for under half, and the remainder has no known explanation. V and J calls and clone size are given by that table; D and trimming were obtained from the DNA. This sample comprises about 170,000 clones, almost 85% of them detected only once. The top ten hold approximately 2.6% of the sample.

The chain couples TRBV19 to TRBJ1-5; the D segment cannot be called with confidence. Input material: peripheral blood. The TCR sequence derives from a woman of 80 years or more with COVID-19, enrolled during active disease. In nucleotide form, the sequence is TGTGCCAGTAGTATACGAGGGAGCAATCAGCCCCAGCATTTT. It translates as CASSIRGSNQPQHF. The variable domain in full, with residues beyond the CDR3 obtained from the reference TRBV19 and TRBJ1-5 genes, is DGGITQSPKYLFRKEGQNVTLSCEQNLNHDAMYWYRQDPGQGLRLIYYSQIVNDFQKGDIAEGYSVSREKKESFPLTVTSAQKNPTAFYLCASSIRGSNQPQHFGDGTRLSIL.